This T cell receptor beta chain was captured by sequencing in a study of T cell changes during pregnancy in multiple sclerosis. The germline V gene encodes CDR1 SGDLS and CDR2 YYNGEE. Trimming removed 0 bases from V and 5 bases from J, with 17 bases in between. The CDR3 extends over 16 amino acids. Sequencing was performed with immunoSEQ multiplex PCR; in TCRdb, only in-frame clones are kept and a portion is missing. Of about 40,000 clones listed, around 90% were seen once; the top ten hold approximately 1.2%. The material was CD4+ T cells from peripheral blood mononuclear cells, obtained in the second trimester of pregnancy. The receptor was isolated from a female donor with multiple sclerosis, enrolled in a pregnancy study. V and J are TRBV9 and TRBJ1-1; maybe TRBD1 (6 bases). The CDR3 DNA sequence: TGTGCCAGCAGCGTAGGTCTCCCAGGGGCAGGGACTGAAGCTTTCTTT. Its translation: CASSVGLPGAGTEAFF. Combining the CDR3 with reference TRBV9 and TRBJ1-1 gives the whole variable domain DSGVTQTPKHLITATGQRVTLRCSPRSGDLSVYWYQQSLDQGLQFLIQYYNGEERAKGNILERFSAQQFPDLHSELNLSSLELGDSALYFCASSVGLPGAGTEAFFGQGTRLTVV.